Each of the 9 T cell receptor beta chains below was sequenced from the same sample in a study of blood T cell repertoires in COVID-19. Sequenced by immunoSEQ multiplex PCR; TCRdb stores in-frame clones only, minus some. The sample lists approximately 270,000 clones; 65% to 90% were seen once. Material: PBMCs or T cells enriched from blood (not recorded which). The receptors here all came from a man aged 35-49 years who had recovered from COVID-19.

In this sample, this clone turned up a few times. The chain is built from TRBV29-1 and TRBJ1-1; D unclear. CDR3 size: 12 residues. V lost 4 bases to trimming and J lost 1 base, with 7 bases between them. From germline, CDR1 is SQVTM and CDR2 ANQGSEA. The CDR3 DNA reads TGCAGCGTTGGCTCAGGGAACACTGAAGCTTTCTTT. Translation gives CSVGSGNTEAFF. The whole variable domain, remainder taken from reference TRBV29-1 and TRBJ1-1, is SAVISQKPSRDICQRGTSLTIQCQVDSQVTMMFWYRQQPGQSLTLIATANQGSEATYESGFVIDKFPISRPNLTFSTLTVSNMSPEDSSIYLCSVGSGNTEAFFGQGTRLTVV.

The chain couples TRBV5-1 to TRBJ2-5; D may be TRBD2 (6 bases). The V end was cut by 4 bases, the J end by 2 bases, with 9 bases between. Germline CDR1 reads SGHRS; CDR2 reads YFSETQ. This CDR3 is 13 amino acids long. CDR3 DNA sequence: TGCGCCAGCAGCGCCGGGACTCAAGAGACCCAGTACTTC. This translates into CASSAGTQETQYF.

The chain is built from TRBV5-5 and TRBJ1-4, with 12 nucleotides matching TRBD1. The junction had 9 bases not matched to a gene; V was cut back by 5 bases and J by 7 bases. The germline V gene has CDR1 SGHKS and CDR2 YYEKEE (reference sequence). This CDR3 comprises 16 residues. The CDR3 bases are TGTGCCAGCAGTGGGGGGACAGGGGGCGCAGGTGAAAAACTGTTTTTT. Its translation: CASSGGTGGAGEKLFF.

The rearrangement uses TRBV7-9 and TRBJ2-5, with 8 positions matching TRBD1. The germline gives CDR1 SEHNR, CDR2 FQNEAQ (reference sequence). J gave up 5 bases and V 6 bases, and 8 bases lay outside the gene matches. The CDR3 length is 14 residues. The CDR3 is CASRSRGRAETQYF. In nucleotides, the CDR3 is TGTGCCAGCAGGAGCAGGGGGCGCGCGGAGACCCAGTACTTC. Based on the CDR3 plus reference TRBV7-9 and TRBJ2-5, the full variable domain is DTGVSQNPRHKITKRGQNVTFRCDPISEHNRLYWYRQTLGQGPEFLTYFQNEAQLEKSRLLSDRFSAERPKGSFSTLEIQRTEQGDSAMYLCASRSRGRAETQYFGPGTRLLVL.

V usage is TRBV28 and J usage is TRBJ1-6; possible D gene TRBD1, 6 bases. The CDR3 spans 14 residues. Trimming shortened V by 7 bases and J by 12 bases, and 19 bases separated the two germline ends. Germline V gene lookup returns CDR1 MDHEN and CDR2 SYDVKM. The CDR3 DNA sequence: TGTGCCAGCACCCAGACAGGACAGCCCCGACCCCTCCACTTT. Amino acid sequence: CASTQTGQPRPLHF.

The rearrangement links TRBV18 to TRBJ2-1; the match to TRBD2 covers 7 bases. The CDR3 consists of 16 residues. J was trimmed by 4 bases and V by 0 bases; bases with no gene match: 6. Germline V lookup: CDR1 KGHSH, CDR2 LQKENI. CDR3 in DNA: TGTGCCAGCTCACCACCGGGGGAGGGCCGGTACAATGAGCAGTTCTTC. This encodes CASSPPGEGRYNEQFF.

The chain combines TRBV5-5 with TRBJ1-5; TRBD1 might be the D (5 bases). The CDR3 is made up of 14 amino acids. Germline assignment: CDR1 SGHKS and CDR2 YYEKEE (reference sequence). V lost 3 bases to trimming and J lost 2 bases, with 9 bases between them. For the CDR3, the DNA is TGTGCCAGCAGCTGGGGCGTCGGCAATCAGCCCCAGCATTTT. Its protein is CASSWGVGNQPQHF.

The CDR3 here is CASSGQGSEKLFF. CDR3 bases: TGTGCCAGCAGCGGACAGGGTAGTGAAAAACTGTTTTTT. The chain links TRBV4-2 to TRBJ1-4; 8 nucleotides align to TRBD1. V shed 5 bases, J shed 7 bases, and the junction held 3 bases outside the gene matches. This CDR3 region has 13 residues. CDR1 and CDR2 (germline): LGHNA, YNFKEQ.

This chain uses TRBV9 with TRBJ2-2; 8 nucleotides line up with TRBD2. V dropped 0 bases and J dropped 6; count of bases not matched to a gene: 7. The germline V gene encodes CDR1 SGDLS and CDR2 YYNGEE. The CDR3 has 16 residues. This chain's CDR3 is CASSVVGSGTPGELFF. The CDR3, as DNA: TGTGCCAGCAGCGTAGTAGGTAGCGGGACCCCCGGGGAGCTGTTTTTT.